Presented here are 8 T cell receptor beta chains from one specimen sequenced in a study of T-cell memory formation after mild COVID-19. TCRdb re-called the 5' RACE reads with MiXCR, one entry per CDR3 protein. The table includes 240,000 or so distinct CDR3 sequences, approximately 9% detected once. The sequenced sample consisted of PBMCs or a T cell subset sorted from them (not recorded which). All receptors derive from a man aged 18 to 35 who had mild COVID-19 (a few samples of this study predate the infection). Cell type and time point are not known.

This clonotype was picked up a small number of times. As DNA, the CDR3 is TGCAGTGCTAGAGATGGCGGGGACTATGGCTACACCTTC. Translation: CSARDGGDYGYTF. The V gene is TRBV20-1, the J gene TRBJ1-2, with no clear D. The germline CDR1 and CDR2 sequences are DFQATT and SNEGSKA (reference sequence). The V and J ends lost 0 bases and 3 bases respectively, with 8 bases between them. The CDR3 extends over 13 amino acids.

This clonotype came up a few times. V is TRBV5-1 and J is TRBJ2-3; 7 nucleotides align to TRBD2. V lost 0 bases to trimming and J lost 0 bases; unmatched junction nucleotides: 13. The CDR3 loop spans 19 amino acids. CDR1 and CDR2 (germline): SGHRS, YFSETQ. CDR3 sequence: CASSLAFVTGGTSTDTQYF. CDR3 DNA sequence: TGCGCCAGCAGCTTGGCCTTTGTGACCGGGGGGACTAGCACAGATACGCAGTATTTT.

This clonotype was counted ten times or more. The chain links TRBV28 to TRBJ1-2, with 7 nucleotides matching TRBD1. In germline, CDR1 is MDHEN, CDR2 SYDVKM. CDR3 length equals 13 residues. After removal of 3 bases from V and 8 bases from J, the junction contained 6 bases not matched to a gene. CDR3 sequence: CASSLTQGVGYTF. CDR3 in DNA: TGTGCCAGCAGTTTGACCCAGGGGGTAGGCTACACCTTC.

CDR3 DNA: TGTGCCAGCAAGAGCCCCAGCGTTGAAGCTTTCTTT. It translates to CASKSPSVEAFF. This rearrangement joins TRBV6-5 to TRBJ1-1; D call uncertain. With 7 bases removed from V and 7 bases from J, the gap between germline ends came to 13 bases. Germline V CDR1 and CDR2: MNHEY, SVGAGI. There are 12 residues in the CDR3.

This chain connects TRBV20-1 to TRBJ2-7; 7 bases line up with TRBD1. The CDR3 is 11 residues long. Germline CDR1 and CDR2: DFQATT and SNEGSKA (reference sequence). V lost 6 bases and J lost 6; bases outside the gene matches: 5. DNA for the CDR3: TGCAGTGCGCGCCGACAGGGCGAGCAGTACGTC. Encoded protein: CSARRQGEQYV.

The chain recombines TRBV2 with TRBJ1-1; 9 bases line up with TRBD1. V was pared by 5 bases and J by 3 bases, with 4 bases of the junction left unmatched. The CDR3 loop spans 14 amino acids. Germline V gene sequence: CDR1 SNHLY, CDR2 FYNNEI. CDR3 loop: CASSYRGLDTEAFF. The CDR3 nucleotides are TGTGCCAGCAGTTACAGGGGGCTCGACACTGAAGCTTTCTTT. The full variable domain, with the rest looked up from reference TRBV2 and TRBJ1-1, is EPEVTQTPSHQVTQMGQEVILRCVPISNHLYFYWYRQILGQKVEFLVSFYNNEISEKSEIFDDQFSVERPDGSNFTLKIRSTKLEDSAMYFCASSYRGLDTEAFFGQGTRLTVV.

The CDR3 reads CASSQEQGSQPQHF. CDR3 DNA: TGTGCCAGCTCACAAGAACAGGGGAGTCAGCCCCAGCATTTT. The V and J genes are TRBV18 and TRBJ1-5, with TRBD1 identical over 7 bases. The germline V gene has CDR1 KGHSH and CDR2 LQKENI. V shed 4 bases, J shed 6 bases, and the junction held 6 bases outside the gene matches. The CDR3 extends over 14 amino acids.

The chain has TRBV6-5 and TRBJ1-4; D gene unclear. CDR3 length equals 15 residues. The V end lost 6 bases, the J end lost 8 bases, and 19 bases lay between the germline ends. From germline, CDR1 is MNHEY and CDR2 SVGAGI. The CDR3 reads CASSHTRGNEEKLFF. CDR3 coding DNA: TGTGCCAGCAGCCATACTCGAGGGAATGAGGAAAAACTGTTTTTT.